These 8 T cell receptor beta chains originate from one sample sequenced in a study of CXCR3-negative and CXCR3-positive naive CD8 T cells. In preparing the TRB cDNA libraries, 5' RACE with UMI labels was used. TCRdb re-analyzed the 5' RACE reads; it lists each CDR3 protein once, without DNA. This table lists roughly 100,000 distinct CDR3 sequences. These TCRs' antigens remain unknown. Findings and caveats of the study: Hydrophobicity of TRB CDR3s was greater in CXCR3-positive naive cells than in CXCR3-negative naive cells.

The sequenced sample consisted of naive CXCR3+ CD8+ T cells from blood. Subset noted: CD45RO-CCR7+CD27+CD95- naive CD8+ T cells expressing CXCR3 (TNR3+). The receptors stem from a human donor in good health. Some clones in this sample may be carry-over from other donors' samples.

CDR3 sequence reads: CASSPRVIDTQYF. The chain uses TRBV27 and TRBJ2-3. CDR3 length: 13 residues. Germline lookup yields CDR1 MNHEY and CDR2 SMNVEV (reference sequence).

The chain links TRBV6-6 to TRBJ2-1; lacking DNA, the TRBD1 call made by TCRdb goes unchecked. CDR1 is MNHNY, CDR2 SVGAGI, per germline (reference sequence). CDR3 size: 20 residues. CDR3 residues: CASSDPTGEQRPTPYNEQFF.

The chain carries TRBV25-1 and TRBJ1-1. Germline values: CDR1 MGHDK, CDR2 SYGVNS. This CDR3 spans 13 amino acids. CDR3 amino acids: CASSDGWNTEAFF.

The V call is TRBV7-9, the J call TRBJ2-1; TCRdb lists TRBD2, though no DNA is available to test this call. CDR3 length equals 16 residues. Germline V CDR1 and CDR2: SEHNR, FQNEAQ (reference sequence). CDR3 sequence reads: CASSLRLADSYNEQFF.

The rearrangement joins TRBV5-1 to TRBJ2-3. The CDR3 has 13 amino acids. Germline assignment: CDR1 SGHRS and CDR2 YFSETQ. The CDR3 reads CASSPLLGDTQYF. The whole variable domain, filled in from reference TRBV5-1 and TRBJ2-3, reads KAGVTQTPRYLIKTRGQQVTLSCSPISGHRSVSWYQQTPGQGLQFLFEYFSETQRNKGNFPGRFSGRQFSNSRSEMNVSTLELGDSALYLCASSPLLGDTQYFGPGTRLTVL.

This chain links TRBV7-9 with TRBJ1-1; there is no DNA to check the TCRdb D call of TRBD1. Looked up from germline, CDR1 is SEHNR and CDR2 is FQNEAQ (reference sequence). The CDR3 length is 13 residues. The CDR3: CASSTGEYVQAFF.

The CDR3 region is CSARDESANTGELFF. The chain has TRBV20-1 and TRBJ2-2. The CDR3 sequence is 15 residues long. Germline values: CDR1 DFQATT, CDR2 SNEGSKA (reference sequence).

V usage is TRBV30 and J usage is TRBJ1-1. This CDR3 is built from 12 residues. Germline CDR1 is GTSNPN and CDR2 is SVGIG (reference sequence). CDR3 sequence: CAWSVLEGEAFF.